The 11 T cell receptor beta chains below were found in one sample sequenced in a study of T cell responses to AZD1222 COVID-19 vaccine. Profiling relied on immunoSEQ multiplex PCR, and the TCRdb table lists in-frame clones only, not all of them. The table includes approximately 200,000 clones, about nine tenths detected once. The sample consisted of peripheral blood, taken 28 days after the second AZD1222 dose. These TCRs come from an adult who received the AZD1222 COVID-19 vaccine.

The V call is TRBV12-3 or TRBV12-4, the J call TRBJ2-5; D gene unclear. Deletions cut 2 bases from V and 7 bases from J, with 11 bases between. The CDR3 extends over 13 amino acids. CDR3 in DNA: TGTGCCAGCAGTTTAAAGGGTTTGGCGACCCAGTACTTC. This encodes CASSLKGLATQYF.

The gene calls are TRBV28 and TRBJ1-5; D perhaps matches TRBD1 (6 bases). This CDR3 has 17 residues. The V and J ends lost 6 bases and 0 bases respectively, with 18 bases between them. Germline loops: CDR1 MDHEN, CDR2 SYDVKM. The CDR3 DNA reads TGTGCCAGCAGCTCTCGGGGACATCTATATAGCAATCAGCCCCAGCATTTT. As protein: CASSSRGHLYSNQPQHF.

The chain employs TRBV18 and TRBJ1-2, with 7 bases that match TRBD1. The junction had 5 bases not matched to a gene; V was cut back by 3 bases and J by 4 bases. CDR1 is KGHSH, CDR2 LQKENI, per germline. This CDR3 spans 14 amino acids. Here the CDR3 DNA reads TGTGCCAGCTCACCGAGTCGGGACAGCTATGGCTACACCTTC. Protein product: CASSPSRDSYGYTF.

The CDR3 region is CAWTRDTGELFF. Here the CDR3 DNA reads TGTGCCTGGACAAGGGACACCGGGGAGCTGTTTTTT. The V call is TRBV30, the J call TRBJ2-2; D not certain. Trimming took off 4 bases at V and 3 bases at J, with 6 bases between the two ends. The CDR3 contains 12 residues. CDR1 and CDR2 (germline): GTSNPN, SVGIG (reference sequence).

This chain links TRBV7-3 with TRBJ2-3, with 8 bases fitting TRBD2. The CDR3 has 14 amino acids. The junction had 8 bases not matched to a gene; V was cut back by 4 bases and J by 8 bases. Germline-derived CDR1 and CDR2 are SGHTA and FQGTGA. This CDR3 is CASSSSGSMATQYF. The CDR3, as DNA: TGTGCCAGCAGCTCCAGCGGGAGTATGGCTACGCAGTATTTT.

The V gene is TRBV2, the J gene TRBJ1-5; D is unclear. Germline CDR1 and CDR2: SNHLY and FYNNEI. Trimming took 1 base from V and 0 from J, leaving 7 bases between them. This CDR3 region has 15 residues. The DNA of the CDR3 is TGTGCCAGCAGTGAAGAGAGAGTTAGCAATCAGCCCCAGCATTTT. Its protein is CASSEERVSNQPQHF.

This clone was detected only once. The chain combines TRBV3-1 (or the pseudogene TRBV3-2) with TRBJ2-3, with 9 bases identical to TRBD1. In germline, CDR1 is LGHDT, CDR2 YNNKEL (reference sequence). This CDR3 contains 16 residues. J lost 2 bases, V lost 1 base, and 4 bases had no gene match. The CDR3 bases are TGTGCCAGCAGCCAAGGCCGGACAGGGGCCACAGATACGCAGTATTTT. As protein: CASSQGRTGATDTQYF.

V and J are TRBV14 and TRBJ1-4; D possibly corresponds to TRBD1 (6 bases). CDR1 and CDR2 (germline): SGHDN, FVKESK. V was cut by 4 bases and J by 10 bases, with 16 bases left in between. There are 14 residues in the CDR3. CDR3 residues: CASSPATQGGKLFF. For the CDR3, the DNA is TGTGCCAGCAGCCCCGCCACACAGGGCGGAAAACTGTTTTTT.

The V gene is TRBV2, the J gene TRBJ2-3; tentative D call: TRBD1 (7 bases). The V end was cut by 4 bases, the J end by 4 bases, with 15 bases between. In germline, CDR1 is SNHLY, CDR2 FYNNEI. This CDR3 comprises 15 residues. The CDR3 DNA is TGTGCCAGCAGTGGAGACAGGGAGGTCCCAGATACGCAGTATTTT. Translated, it gives CASSGDREVPDTQYF.

The chain has TRBV5-1 and TRBJ2-2, with 10 bases identical to TRBD1. CDR1 and CDR2 from the germline V gene are SGHRS and YFSETQ. V lost 5 bases, J lost 7 bases, and 2 bases stayed unmatched. This CDR3 has 13 residues. CDR3 amino acids: CASRGTGDGELFF. In nucleotides, the CDR3 is TGCGCCAGCAGGGGGACAGGGGACGGGGAGCTGTTTTTT.

The V gene is TRBV10-3, the J gene TRBJ1-2; 8 nucleotides match TRBD1. The V gene end was trimmed by 3 bases and the J gene end by 8 bases; junction bases not matched to a gene: 2. The CDR3 totals 12 residues. Germline-derived CDR1 and CDR2 are ENHRY and SYGVKD. Here the CDR3 DNA reads TGTGCCATCAGTGACGCAGGGGGCGGCTACACCTTC. This codes for CAISDAGGGYTF.